This paragraph covers one TCR beta chain sequence. Its antigen is unidentified. This CDR3 is built from 14 residues. The V segment lost 4 bases and the J segment 4 bases; nucleotides outside the gene matches: 5. The germline gives CDR1 MNHNS, CDR2 SASEGT. The source of the sample is a study of cytomegalovirus exposure and HLA in healthy donors. Findings and caveats of the study: Apart from CMV serostatus, no immune exposure information was available. TCR beta V segments were, for the most part, productive about 87% or about 30% of the time in an earlier analysis.

PCR involved 60 Vbeta and 13 Jbeta primers. The table came from immunoSEQ multiplex PCR; TCRdb's copy has only in-frame clones and leaves some out. The profile shows some 180,000 clones, roughly 85% of them singletons. Among the donors, all were healthy bone marrow donors. The source material was PBMCs. This chain uses TRBV6-1 with TRBJ2-7, with 9 bases identical to TRBD1. The clonotype originates from a woman in her forties or fifties in good health and CMV-seronegative. CDR3 DNA: TGTGCCAGCAGTGGACAGGGGGGCCTTTACGAGCAGTACTTC. Its translation is CASSGQGGLYEQYF.